This T cell receptor beta chain appears in the sequencing data of a study of shared clonotypes between healthy human individuals. General study findings and limits: Sampling included only blood; tissue repertoires likely differ.

With 1 base removed from V and 4 bases from J, the gap between germline ends came to 7 bases. Germline V gene lookup returns CDR1 LGHNA and CDR2 YNFKEQ. The CDR3 spans 14 residues. For this clone: Its antigen is not known. Other nucleotide sequences in the sample specify the same CDR3.

Sequencing used immunoSEQ multiplex PCR; TCRdb keeps in-frame clones, though not all of them. The table has around 1.1 million clones, about 84% seen once. Sequencing was performed on memory CD4+ T cells from PBMCs. Subset denoted: CD45RA-negative fraction. This clonotype was sampled from a man younger than 35 in good health. Some clones in this sample may be carry-over from other donors' samples. The rearrangement joins TRBV4-2 to TRBJ2-2; D uncertain. For the CDR3, the DNA is TGTGCCAGCAGCCAAGCGGACGTCACCGGGGAGCTGTTTTTT. The encoded protein is CASSQADVTGELFF.